A single sample gave rise to the 17 T cell receptor beta chains below, sequenced in a study of beta chain features in type 1 diabetes. These receptors' targets are unknown. TCRB transcripts that were expressed got sequenced, as all of the isolated RNA had been reverse transcribed. Some clones are missing from TCRdb's copy, which holds only in-frame ones; the method was immunoSEQ multiplex PCR. The table has around 140,000 clones, around 8.8% seen once. Study results and caveats: Among all four CD4+ subsets, Type 1 diabetes patients had TCRB CDR3s that were moderately but significantly shorter.

Sample: central memory CD4+ T cells from blood. Receptors were obtained from a man aged 30-40 years with type 1 diabetes.

This clone was counted ten times or more. The V and J genes are TRBV10-3 and TRBJ2-7; 7 nucleotides match TRBD1. V shed 11 bases and J 4 bases; nucleotides not matched to a gene: 11. Germline lookup yields CDR1 ENHRY and CDR2 SYGVKD. CDR3 size: 13 residues. CDR3 amino acids: CASRQGDGYEQYF. The CDR3 nucleotides are TGTGCCTCCCGGCAGGGGGATGGATACGAGCAGTACTTC.

The table lists this clone with a few counts. The rearrangement links TRBV30 to TRBJ2-3; TRBD1 matches at 7 bases. This CDR3 comprises 15 residues. The V and J ends lost 3 bases and 0 bases, in that order; junction bases with no gene match: 6. Germline loops: CDR1 GTSNPN, CDR2 SVGIG (reference sequence). In DNA, the CDR3 is TGTGCCTGGAGCCCGGGACAGCTCAGCACAGATACGCAGTATTTT. Protein product: CAWSPGQLSTDTQYF.

The chain joins TRBV14 to TRBJ1-2; 7 bases match TRBD1. J was trimmed by 6 bases and V by 5 bases; bases with no gene match: 6. The germline V gene encodes CDR1 SGHDN and CDR2 FVKESK. This CDR3 comprises 13 residues. This chain's CDR3 is CASSKDRLDGYTF. The DNA for the CDR3 is TGTGCCAGCAGCAAGGACAGGCTCGATGGCTACACCTTC.

V usage is TRBV4-1 and J usage is TRBJ1-6, with D uncertain. CDR3 length: 17 amino acids. Germline V CDR1 and CDR2: MGHRA, YSYEKL. Trimming removed 3 bases from V and 0 bases from J, with 12 bases in between. This CDR3 is CASSQDYPSSYNSPLHF. In DNA form, the CDR3 reads TGCGCCAGCAGCCAGGACTATCCTTCCTCCTATAATTCACCCCTCCACTTT.

This clone was observed a handful of times. The chain combines TRBV2 with TRBJ1-1, with 10 bases that match TRBD1. CDR1 and CDR2 from the germline V gene are SNHLY and FYNNEI. The CDR3 contains 15 residues. J lost 2 bases, V lost 8 bases, and 8 bases had no gene match. The CDR3 nucleotides are TGTGCCAGCGGACAGGGGGACAATCTTAACACTGAAGCTTTCTTT. This gives the protein CASGQGDNLNTEAFF.

This clone was detected a few times. The chain is built from TRBV9 and TRBJ2-7, with a tentative D call TRBD1 (6 bases). This CDR3 spans 14 amino acids. From germline, CDR1 is SGDLS and CDR2 YYNGEE. Trimming left V 3 bases short and J 5 bases short, with 15 bases between. The CDR3 region has the DNA TGTGCCAGCAGCGAGGGAGAAGGGGGTAACGAGCAGTACTTC. It codes for CASSEGEGGNEQYF.

The chain recombines TRBV29-1 with TRBJ1-2, with D uncertain. Per germline, CDR1 SQVTM and CDR2 ANQGSEA. This CDR3 has 12 residues. The V gene lost 4 bases and the J gene lost 7 bases, with 13 bases spanning the gap. CDR3 sequence reads: CSVVEGNGGYTF. The CDR3 bases are TGCAGCGTTGTCGAGGGTAATGGTGGCTACACCTTC.

The rearrangement uses TRBV5-1 and TRBJ2-1; 8 bases agree with TRBD2. This CDR3 region has 16 residues. The V segment lost 4 bases and the J segment 1 base; nucleotides outside the gene matches: 7. Germline V gene lookup returns CDR1 SGHRS and CDR2 YFSETQ. The CDR3 nucleotides read TGCGCCAGCAGCCCCGGGGTAGCGGGGTCCTACAATGAGCAGTTCTTC. It encodes CASSPGVAGSYNEQFF.

This chain uses TRBV5-1 with TRBJ1-6; maybe TRBD1 (5 bases). CDR3 length: 15 amino acids. CDR1 is SGHRS, CDR2 YFSETQ, per germline. The germline V and J ends were trimmed by 2 bases and 1 base, with 7 bases remaining between them. The DNA for the CDR3 is TGCGCCAGCAGCTTACAGGATTCCTATAATTCACCCCTCCACTTT. Amino acids: CASSLQDSYNSPLHF.

This clone was seen repeatedly, ten times or more. The rearrangement joins TRBV5-1 to TRBJ2-7; D ambiguous. Germline V lookup: CDR1 SGHRS, CDR2 YFSETQ. With 5 bases removed from V and 4 bases from J, the gap between germline ends came to 13 bases. The length of the CDR3 is 13 residues. The CDR3, as DNA: TGCGCCAGCAGGCCGACCTCCGGGTACGAGCAGTACTTC. It specifies CASRPTSGYEQYF. Supplemented by reference TRBV5-1 and TRBJ2-7, the full variable domain reads KAGVTQTPRYLIKTRGQQVTLSCSPISGHRSVSWYQQTPGQGLQFLFEYFSETQRNKGNFPGRFSGRQFSNSRSEMNVSTLELGDSALYLCASRPTSGYEQYFGPGTRLTVT.

The chain has TRBV27 and TRBJ2-7; maybe TRBD1 (6 bases). Deletions cut 2 bases from V and 5 bases from J, with 25 bases between. This CDR3 comprises 18 residues. CDR1 and CDR2 (germline): MNHEY, SMNVEV (reference sequence). The CDR3, as DNA: TGTGCCAGCAGTTTAAGCTTGATCCAGACAGGACATAAGGACGAGCAGTACTTC. It specifies CASSLSLIQTGHKDEQYF.

This clone has only a few counts. This chain links TRBV7-3 with TRBJ2-2; no clear D. The V end was cut by 4 bases, the J end by 0 bases, with 3 bases between. CDR3 length equals 13 residues. The germline V gene encodes CDR1 SGHTA and CDR2 FQGTGA. As DNA, the CDR3 is TGTGCCAGCAGCTCTGCGAACACCGGGGAGCTGTTTTTT. Protein sequence: CASSSANTGELFF.

The V gene is TRBV7-9, the J gene TRBJ2-2, with no clear D. Trimming left V 3 bases short and J 3 bases short, with 5 bases between. The CDR3 runs 13 residues. From germline, CDR1 is SEHNR and CDR2 FQNEAQ (reference sequence). The CDR3 is CASSFYDTGELFF. The DNA of the CDR3 is TGTGCCAGCAGCTTTTATGACACCGGGGAGCTGTTTTTT.

This clone appeared a few times. The V call is TRBV6-5, the J call TRBJ2-7, with D perhaps TRBD1 (5 bases). CDR1 and CDR2 from the germline V gene are MNHEY and SVGAGI. The V gene lost 1 base and the J gene lost 0 bases, with 7 bases spanning the gap. This CDR3 comprises 14 residues. The CDR3 spells CASSYWGPSYEQYF. Written as DNA, the CDR3 is TGTGCCAGCAGTTACTGGGGCCCCTCCTACGAGCAGTACTTC.

The CDR3 DNA reads as TGTGCCAGTAAGATGGGACAGGCAGCTTTCTTT. It yields the protein CASKMGQAAFF. The V and J genes are TRBV19 and TRBJ1-1, with 8 bases matching TRBD1. This CDR3 is built from 11 residues. Germline V lookup: CDR1 LNHDA, CDR2 SQIVND (reference sequence). Trimming at V came to 7 bases and at J to 10 bases, leaving 5 bases not matched to a gene.

The rearrangement links TRBV18 to TRBJ1-5; 7 bases fit TRBD1. The CDR3 consists of 15 residues. The germline gives CDR1 KGHSH, CDR2 LQKENI. V was pared by 6 bases and J by 3 bases, with 8 bases of the junction left unmatched. CDR3 loop: CASSLGTEPNQPQHF. The DNA for the CDR3 is TGTGCCAGCTCGCTTGGGACAGAACCCAATCAGCCCCAGCATTTT.

As regards this clone: Other DNA sequences in this specimen translate into the identical CDR3. The rearrangement links TRBV19 to TRBJ2-3; 8 bases align to TRBD1. V lost 6 bases to trimming and J lost 3 bases; unmatched junction nucleotides: 5. Looked up from germline, CDR1 is LNHDA and CDR2 is SQIVND (reference sequence). This CDR3 has 14 residues. The CDR3 is CASSDRGRTDTQYF. The CDR3 coding sequence is TGTGCCAGTAGCGACAGGGGCAGGACAGATACGCAGTATTTT.